These 21 T cell receptor beta chains were all obtained from the same sample, sequenced in a study of CD8 T cells in ankylosing spondylitis. TCRdb ran MiXCR on the 5' RACE reads and lists one entry per CDR3 protein. Among around 18,000 distinct CDR3 sequences listed, approximately 8.4% were seen once. Sequences were obtained from blood. The receptors stem from a male donor with ankylosing spondylitis or in good health (not recorded which).

This clonotype was counted at least ten times. The chain is built from TRBV29-1 and TRBJ2-1, with TRBD2 identical over 7 bases. The germline V gene encodes CDR1 SQVTM and CDR2 ANQGSEA. Trimming cost V 7 bases and J 5 bases; bases outside gene matches: 8. The CDR3 covers 13 residues. The CDR3 nucleotides read TGCAGCGCGGGGGAGGGAGTGGACAATGAGCAGTTCTTC. It specifies CSAGEGVDNEQFF.

This clonotype is classed as medium-sized. The chain joins TRBV28 to TRBJ1-6; a weak D match, TRBD1 (6 bases). The CDR3 spans 15 residues. Germline V CDR1 and CDR2: MDHEN, SYDVKM. V was trimmed by 2 bases and J by 8 bases, leaving 13 bases between them. CDR3 residues: CASSLNRVRDSPLHF. The CDR3 DNA follows: TGTGCCAGCAGTTTAAACAGGGTTCGGGATTCACCCCTCCACTTT.

The chain couples TRBV20-1 to TRBJ1-5; TRBD1 agrees at 9 bases. The CDR3 has 15 amino acids. Looked up from germline, CDR1 is DFQATT and CDR2 is SNEGSKA (reference sequence). Germline trimming cut 4 bases from V and 5 bases from J; bases unmatched to any gene: 9. The CDR3 region has the DNA TGCAGTGCTACACGGACAGGGGCGACATATCAGCCCCAGCATTTT. Translated: CSATRTGATYQPQHF.

This clonotype was seen many times. The chain uses TRBV6-5 and TRBJ2-2; 10 bases fit TRBD1. The V gene's germline CDR1 is MNHEY and CDR2 SVGAGI. Losses at the gene ends were 6 bases for V and 6 bases for J; bases not matched to a gene: 7. The CDR3 covers 15 residues. The CDR3 nucleotides are TGTGCCAGCAGCCCGGGACAGGGGTTCGCCGGGGAGCTGTTTTTT. Translation: CASSPGQGFAGELFF.

The chain uses TRBV27 and TRBJ2-1; 7 bases are shared with TRBD1. The CDR3 sequence is 15 residues long. V shed 6 bases, J shed 4 bases, and the junction held 9 bases outside the gene matches. Germline V lookup: CDR1 MNHEY, CDR2 SMNVEV (reference sequence). In nucleotides, the CDR3 is TGTGCCAGCAGCCAAGGACAGGTGCTATACAATGAGCAGTTCTTC. It specifies CASSQGQVLYNEQFF.

Ten or more counts support this clonotype. The rearrangement links TRBV5-1 to TRBJ2-1; TRBD2 might be the D (6 bases). The CDR3 runs 15 residues. Germline values: CDR1 SGHRS, CDR2 YFSETQ. Trimming took 3 bases from V and 9 from J, leaving 19 bases between them. The CDR3 DNA sequence: TGCGCCAGCAGCTCCGAGGGGAGGTCGGGCACTGAGCAGTTCTTC. Translating gives CASSSEGRSGTEQFF.

This clonotype was seen at least ten times. The J gene is TRBJ1-2, the V gene TRBV28; tentatively, D is TRBD1 (5 bases). The CDR3 length is 12 residues. Germline CDR1 and CDR2: MDHEN and SYDVKM. The V and J ends lost 5 bases and 8 bases respectively, with 12 bases between them. The CDR3 loop reads CASSGAGPGYTF. CDR3 coding DNA: TGTGCCAGCAGTGGGGCAGGCCCGGGCTACACCTTC.

This clonotype was counted at least ten times. The chain recombines TRBV12-3 or TRBV12-4 with TRBJ2-3; 10 bases are a match to TRBD2. V shed 6 bases, J shed 1 base, and the junction held 4 bases outside the gene matches. The CDR3 totals 15 residues. The CDR3 protein is CASSPTSGGTDTQYF. In nucleotides, the CDR3 is TGTGCCAGCAGCCCTACTAGCGGGGGCACAGATACGCAGTATTTT.

This clonotype has just a few counts. The chain employs TRBV12-3 or TRBV12-4 and TRBJ2-1; 8 positions agree with TRBD2. The CDR3 is made up of 15 amino acids. The V segment lost 7 bases and the J segment 0 bases; nucleotides outside the gene matches: 5. Here the CDR3 reads CASKLRGASYNEQFF. In DNA, the CDR3 is TGTGCCAGCAAGCTGCGGGGGGCCTCCTACAATGAGCAGTTCTTC.

This clonotype was observed a handful of times. This sequence joins TRBV3-1 and TRBJ2-7; TRBD1 matches at 7 bases. This CDR3 has 15 residues. Germline V lookup: CDR1 LGHDT, CDR2 YNNKEL (reference sequence). V dropped 1 base and J dropped 4; count of bases not matched to a gene: 7. The CDR3 sequence is CASSQGDRFSYEQYV. In nucleotides, the CDR3 is TGTGCCAGCAGCCAAGGGGACAGATTTTCTTACGAGCAGTACGTC.

At least ten counts were recorded for this clonotype. V and J are TRBV6-5 and TRBJ2-1; a possible D gene is TRBD1 (6 bases). Germline loops: CDR1 MNHEY, CDR2 SVGAGI. The CDR3 consists of 15 residues. V lost 0 bases and J 7 bases, leaving 13 bases between the germline ends. The CDR3 sequence is CASSYSHRDRNEQFF. CDR3 DNA sequence: TGTGCCAGCAGTTACTCGCACAGGGATAGGAATGAGCAGTTCTTC.

This clonotype was seen ten or more times. V and J are TRBV5-1 and TRBJ2-7; D is possibly TRBD1 (5 bases). V lost 0 bases to trimming and J lost 4 bases, with 20 bases between them. Germline assignment: CDR1 SGHRS and CDR2 YFSETQ. The CDR3 is 17 residues long. CDR3: CASSLASAGFGSYEQYF. DNA of the CDR3: TGCGCCAGCAGCTTGGCCAGTGCAGGGTTTGGTTCGTACGAGCAGTACTTC. Based on the CDR3 plus reference TRBV5-1 and TRBJ2-7, the full variable domain is KAGVTQTPRYLIKTRGQQVTLSCSPISGHRSVSWYQQTPGQGLQFLFEYFSETQRNKGNFPGRFSGRQFSNSRSEMNVSTLELGDSALYLCASSLASAGFGSYEQYFGPGTRLTVT.

This clonotype has more than one count but fewer than ten. The J gene is TRBJ2-1, the V gene TRBV29-1; the match to TRBD2 covers 12 bases. V lost 6 bases and J lost 5; bases outside the gene matches: 5. Germline CDR1 SQVTM, CDR2 ANQGSEA. This CDR3 contains 14 residues. CDR3 in DNA: TGCAGCGTCAAGGGACTAGCGGGTAACAATGAGCAGTTCTTC. Its translation is CSVKGLAGNNEQFF.

The chain links TRBV7-2 to TRBJ1-2; 7 bases are a match to TRBD1. V lost 5 bases and J lost 0; bases outside the gene matches: 6. The CDR3 covers 15 residues. Germline CDR1 reads SGHTA; CDR2 reads FQGNSA. The CDR3: CASSLGTDTNYGYTF. CDR3 DNA sequence: TGTGCCAGCAGCCTTGGGACAGACACTAACTATGGCTACACCTTC.

This clonotype has ten or more counts. This sequence joins TRBV12-3 or TRBV12-4 and TRBJ1-5, with TRBD1 matching over 7 bases. The length of the CDR3 is 17 residues. V shed 1 base, J shed 3 bases, and the junction held 9 bases outside the gene matches. CDR3 sequence (DNA): TGTGCCAGCAGTTTAGAGGTGACAGGGCGCAACAATCAGCCCCAGCATTTT. This sequence encodes CASSLEVTGRNNQPQHF.

CDR3 DNA: TGTGCCAGCATGTCGAGCGGGGGGTCCACCGGGGAGCTGTTTTTT. Residues: CASMSSGGSTGELFF. The chain recombines TRBV14 with TRBJ2-2; 9 positions agree with TRBD2. CDR1 SGHDN and CDR2 FVKESK come from the germline V gene. This CDR3 region has 15 residues. Trimming at V came to 7 bases and at J to 4 bases, leaving 7 bases not matched to a gene.

This clonotype was counted many times. V is TRBV29-1 and J is TRBJ1-1; 7 bases are shared with TRBD1. The CDR3 covers 13 residues. With 7 bases clipped from V and 2 bases from J, the junction kept 7 bases outside the gene matches. CDR1 is SQVTM, CDR2 ANQGSEA, per germline. CDR3 sequence (DNA): TGCAGCGCTGGGACAGAGCTAAACACTGAAGCTTTCTTT. Translation gives CSAGTELNTEAFF.

The rearrangement links TRBV28 to TRBJ1-5, with TRBD1 as a possible D gene (6 bases). The CDR3 is made up of 14 amino acids. The V end was cut by 5 bases, the J end by 4 bases, with 12 bases between. Germline lookup yields CDR1 MDHEN and CDR2 SYDVKM. The CDR3, as DNA: TGTGCCAGCAGTCTCCGGGACACTAATCAGCCCCAGCATTTT. It is translated as CASSLRDTNQPQHF.

This clonotype came up a few times. The V call is TRBV20-1, the J call TRBJ1-5; D is possibly TRBD1 (5 bases). CDR3 size: 15 residues. The germline CDR1 and CDR2 sequences are DFQATT and SNEGSKA (reference sequence). Trimming took off 6 bases at V and 3 bases at J, with 18 bases between the two ends. CDR3 sequence: CSAQTRRDANQPQHF. The CDR3 nucleotides read TGCAGTGCCCAAACCCGCCGGGACGCCAATCAGCCCCAGCATTTT.

This rearrangement joins TRBV5-1 to TRBJ2-1; D unclear. V dropped 5 bases and J dropped 2 bases, with 8 bases sitting between them. Per germline, CDR1 SGHRS and CDR2 YFSETQ. The CDR3 consists of 13 residues. The CDR3 DNA is TGCGCCAGCAGGGCCCGCACCTACAATGAGCAGTTCTTC. Amino acid sequence: CASRARTYNEQFF.

V usage is TRBV27 and J usage is TRBJ2-2; D may be TRBD1 or TRBD2 (5 bases each). The V end lost 4 bases, the J end lost 9 bases, and 15 bases lay between the germline ends. The germline CDR1 and CDR2 sequences are MNHEY and SMNVEV (reference sequence). This CDR3 comprises 14 residues. CDR3 sequence reads: CASSSSPGDRELFF. CDR3 coding DNA: TGTGCCAGCAGTTCGTCCCCCGGGGACCGGGAGCTGTTTTTT.